This T cell receptor beta chain originates from a study of blood T cell repertoires in COVID-19. Across the whole study: Sites across the United States, Italy and Spain contributed samples from acute and convalescent COVID-19. Sample material is recorded as cDNA or gDNA derived from T cells, B-cell-depleted T cells, or PBMCs.

Study processing details: Reference gene primer amplification in the assay estimated nucleated cell counts. The repertoire was sequenced with immunoSEQ multiplex PCR; TCRdb's copy has only in-frame clones and lacks some. That table supplies the V and J calls and clone size; D and trimming were determined from the DNA. Here the sample spans 220,000 or so clones, less than 90% being singletons. The specimen was peripheral blood. The clonotype was recovered from a woman in her sixties or seventies who had recovered from COVID-19.

CDR3 loop: CASSPMQGARETQYF. The CDR3 region has the DNA TGCGCCAGCAGCCCTATGCAGGGGGCAAGAGAGACCCAGTACTTC. The chain uses TRBV5-1 and TRBJ2-5; 8 nucleotides agree with TRBD1. After removal of 4 bases from V and 4 bases from J, the junction contained 9 bases not matched to a gene. Germline CDR1 and CDR2: SGHRS and YFSETQ. This CDR3 is built from 15 residues.